This T cell receptor (beta chain) was identified during a study of T cells in Graves' hyperthyroidism and ophthalmopathy. Points from the study as a whole: Patients with ophthalmopathy were separated from those with stable hyperthyroidism by a 13 V-J model.

This clonotype was picked up many times. Its antigen is not identified. V lost 3 bases, J lost 7 bases, and 8 bases lay in between. CDR1 and CDR2 (germline): SNHLY, FYNNEI. The CDR3 runs 12 residues. PBMCs were derived from roughly 9.6 ml fresh peripheral blood. Using RNA transcripts as the source, TCR beta CDR3 regions were amplified. Initially, a first-round RT-PCR of the TCR CDR3 employed the HTBI primer set. Each CDR3 protein is one row after TCRdb ran MiXCR on the multiplex PCR reads. The table has around 620,000 distinct CDR3 sequences, 12% to 15% seen once. Material for sequencing was blood. The J gene is TRBJ2-3, the V gene TRBV2; no clear D. The source is a woman younger than 30 with Graves' ophthalmopathy. CDR3: CASSDGPHTQYF. Written as DNA, the CDR3 is TGTGCCAGCAGTGATGGGCCGCATACGCAGTATTTT. The entire variable domain, with the rest obtained from reference TRBV2 and TRBJ2-3, is as follows: EPEVTQTPSHQVTQMGQEVILRCVPISNHLYFYWYRQILGQKVEFLVSFYNNEISEKSEIFDDQFSVERPDGSNFTLKIRSTKLEDSAMYFCASSDGPHTQYFGPGTRLTVL.